This T cell receptor (beta chain) derives from a study of OX40 agonist ivuxolimab in advanced cancers. Study in general: All patients had ivuxolimab intravenously every 2 weeks at 0.01 to 10 mg/kg.

With autoimmune disease history or systemic immunosuppression, patients were excluded. The repertoire was sequenced with immunoSEQ multiplex PCR; TCRdb's copy has only in-frame clones and lacks some. The data show approximately 42,000 clones, 88% seen once. This CDR3 is 13 amino acids long. The V gene's germline CDR1 is SSHAT and CDR2 FNYEAQ (reference sequence). V was cut by 4 bases and J by 2 bases, with 8 bases left in between. The clonotype originates from an adult with an advanced solid tumor such as melanoma, head and neck, liver or kidney cancer. The genes are TRBV7-7 and TRBJ2-5; D uncertain. Sequenced here: CD4+ or CD8+ T cells sorted from blood, sampled in a trial of the OX40 agonist ivuxolimab. The CDR3 sequence: CASSSTVQETQYF. The DNA of the CDR3 is TGTGCCAGCAGCTCGACGGTGCAAGAGACCCAGTACTTC.